This T cell receptor beta chain was retrieved from a study of long-term antiretroviral therapy in people with HIV. The overall study: It was about a decade after the earliest samples that the 2015 immediate-ART recommendation appeared. Study outcomes and limitations: With ART, diversity went up but was still lower than in transplant donor controls.

Comments on this clone: The antigen is undetermined.

The CDR3 contains 13 residues. Looked up from germline, CDR1 is SNHLY and CDR2 is FYNNEI. V was clipped by 7 bases and J by 4 bases, with 13 bases between them. All participants with HIV were treated in the United States. At the survey level, the v3.0 immunoSEQ assay was run. Clones were read by immunoSEQ multiplex PCR, and TCRdb kept only the in-frame ones, dropping some. The sample yields approximately 35,000 clones, approximately 95% seen once. This chain joins TRBV2 and TRBJ1-1; D perhaps matches TRBD1 (5 bases). The sequence was collected from a woman aged 45-65 years with HIV. Source: unsorted PBMCs, taken 5 to 5.5 years after starting antiretroviral therapy. As DNA, the CDR3 is TGTGCCAGCAACCTAGACCAGGGCACTGAAGCTTTCTTT. It translates to CASNLDQGTEAFF.